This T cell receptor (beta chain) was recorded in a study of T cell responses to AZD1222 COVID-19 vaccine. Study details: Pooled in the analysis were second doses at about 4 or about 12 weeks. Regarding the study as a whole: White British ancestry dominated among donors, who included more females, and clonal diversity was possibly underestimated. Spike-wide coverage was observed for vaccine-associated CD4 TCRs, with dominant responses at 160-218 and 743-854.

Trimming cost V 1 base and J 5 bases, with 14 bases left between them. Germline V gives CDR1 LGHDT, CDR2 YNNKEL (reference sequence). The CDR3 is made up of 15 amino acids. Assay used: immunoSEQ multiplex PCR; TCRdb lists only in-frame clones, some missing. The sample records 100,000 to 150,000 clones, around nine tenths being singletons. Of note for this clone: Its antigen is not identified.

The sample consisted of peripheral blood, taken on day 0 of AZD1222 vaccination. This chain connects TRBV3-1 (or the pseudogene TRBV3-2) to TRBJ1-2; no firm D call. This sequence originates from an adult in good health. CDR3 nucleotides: TGTGCCAGCAGCCAAGGGTTAGGTATAGGGTATGGCTACACCTTC. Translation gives CASSQGLGIGYGYTF.